Listed below are T cell receptor beta chains from one sample, sequenced in a study of blood T cell repertoires in COVID-19. Using immunoSEQ multiplex PCR, the repertoire was profiled, and TCRdb retains in-frame clones only, with some absent. The sample carries about 52,000 clones, roughly 86% recorded once. The sequencing sample was made of peripheral blood. The receptors shown here come from a man older than 75 with active or convalescent COVID-19. The CDR3 runs from the conserved cysteine through the conserved F or W. D genes are given only for firm matches. The size field is filled for only some rows; it gives once, few, many or a size class.

J gene	D gene	V gene	clone size	CDR3 protein	CDR3 DNA
TRBJ2-3	-	TRBV9	-	CASSVGGSGPTDTQYF	TGTGCCAGCAGCGTAGGGGGTAGCGGACCCACAGATACGCAGTATTTT
TRBJ2-7	TRBD2	TRBV4-1	-	CASSVPGGGIYEQYF	TGCGCCAGCAGCGTCCCTGGGGGGGGAATCTACGAGCAGTACTTC
TRBJ2-3	-	TRBV11-3	-	CASSEVTGDTQYF	TGTGCCAGCAGCGAAGTCACGGGGGACACGCAGTATTTT
TRBJ1-2	-	TRBV28	-	CASTRMEGYGNYGYTF	TGTGCCAGCACTCGCATGGAGGGCTACGGAAACTATGGCTACACCTTC
TRBJ1-2	-	TRBV6-4	-	CASSSQPGGRPGGYTF	TGTGCCAGCAGCTCCCAACCGGGGGGCCGCCCAGGAGGCTACACCTTC
TRBJ2-2	-	TRBV6-2/TRBV6-3	-	CASSYSRVGTGELFF	TGTGCCAGCAGTTACAGCAGGGTGGGCACCGGGGAGCTGTTTTTT
TRBJ1-1	-	TRBV10-1	-	CASSGTSSEAFF	TGCGCCAGCAGTGGGACATCATCTGAAGCTTTCTTT
TRBJ2-5	TRBD1	TRBV18	-	CASSPNRGETQYF	TGTGCCAGCTCACCGAACAGGGGAGAGACCCAGTACTTC
TRBJ2-6	-	TRBV21-1	-	CARWTAQRSGANVLTF	TGTGCCCGCTGGACAGCTCAGCGCTCTGGGGCCAACGTCCTGACTTTC
TRBJ1-5	-	TRBV19	few	CASSMRQPNQPQHF	TGTGCCAGTAGTATGAGGCAGCCCAATCAGCCCCAGCATTTT
TRBJ1-3	-	TRBV7-2	-	CASSIVPESSGNTIYF	TGTGCCAGCAGCATCGTTCCTGAGAGCTCTGGAAACACCATATATTTT
TRBJ2-3	TRBD1	TRBV19	-	CASSIGQASTDTQYF	TGTGCCAGTAGTATCGGACAGGCTAGCACAGATACGCAGTATTTT
TRBJ2-1	TRBD2	TRBV29-1	once	CSVAGGRGSSYNEQFF	TGCAGCGTTGCCGGTGGGCGGGGGAGTTCCTACAATGAGCAGTTCTTC
TRBJ1-5	-	TRBV19	few	CASSIRMGSRNQPQHF	TGTGCCAGTAGTATAAGGATGGGGAGCCGCAATCAGCCCCAGCATTTT
TRBJ2-7	TRBD1	TRBV5-1	-	CASSSYSGTGGEQYF	TGCGCCAGCAGCTCATACTCCGGGACAGGGGGCGAGCAGTACTTC
TRBJ1-1	TRBD1	TRBV5-1	-	CASSLGDRGNTEAFF	TGCGCCAGCAGCTTGGGGGACAGGGGGAACACTGAAGCTTTCTTT
TRBJ1-5	-	TRBV18	-	CASSPGTTGNQPQHF	TGTGCCAGCTCACCAGGGACAACGGGAAATCAGCCCCAGCATTTT
TRBJ2-3	-	TRBV7-9	-	CASSLGGTADTQYF	TGTGCCAGCAGCTTAGGCGGGACCGCAGATACGCAGTATTTT
TRBJ2-7	TRBD1	TRBV13	-	CASSLDRGRYEQYF	TGTGCCAGCAGCTTAGACAGGGGTCGTTACGAGCAGTACTTC
TRBJ2-7	-	TRBV29-1	once	CSVESGGYEQYF	TGCAGCGTTGAGTCCGGAGGCTACGAGCAGTACTTC
TRBJ2-2	TRBD1	TRBV12-3/TRBV12-4	few	CASSFNRGGELFF	TGTGCCAGCAGTTTCAACAGGGGTGGGGAGCTGTTTTTT
TRBJ2-5	-	TRBV3-1/TRBV3-2	-	CASSQVGVTQYF	TGTGCCAGCAGCCAAGTGGGCGTGACCCAGTACTTC
TRBJ1-4	TRBD1	TRBV18	-	CASSPVEGAPNEKLFF	TGTGCCAGCTCACCAGTGGAGGGGGCACCTAATGAAAAACTGTTTTTT
TRBJ2-5	TRBD1	TRBV2	-	CASTLGQGIQETQYF	TGTGCCAGCACTTTAGGACAGGGGATCCAAGAGACCCAGTACTTC
TRBJ1-5	TRBD1	TRBV18	-	CASSPTGGRQPQHF	TGTGCCAGCTCACCGACAGGGGGACGTCAGCCCCAGCATTTT
TRBJ2-5	TRBD1	TRBV19	-	CASTTGGGETQYF	TGTGCCAGTACTACAGGGGGCGGGGAGACCCAGTACTTC
TRBJ2-2	TRBD1	TRBV19	-	CASSRTGDDTGELFF	TGTGCCAGTAGTCGGACAGGGGATGACACCGGGGAGCTGTTTTTT
TRBJ1-4	-	TRBV5-1	few	CASSRGENEKLFF	TGCGCCAGCAGCCGTGGAGAGAATGAAAAACTGTTTTTT
TRBJ1-3	-	TRBV3-1/TRBV3-2	-	CASSPSSGNTIYF	TGTGCCAGCAGCCCGAGTTCTGGAAACACCATATATTTT
TRBJ2-3	-	TRBV5-1	-	CASSSFGTDTQYF	TGCGCCAGCAGCTCATTCGGGACAGATACGCAGTATTTT
TRBJ1-1	-	TRBV18	-	CASSGRDTEAFF	TGTGCCAGCTCGGGCAGGGACACTGAAGCTTTCTTT
TRBJ2-7	-	TRBV7-9	-	CASSSRQDSYEQYF	TGTGCCAGCAGCTCTAGACAGGATAGCTACGAGCAGTACTTC
TRBJ2-7	-	TRBV27	-	CASSLSDRSEQYF	TGTGCCAGCAGTTTATCGGACAGATCAGAGCAGTACTTC
TRBJ2-1	-	TRBV3-1/TRBV3-2	-	CASSQSRGRYNEQFF	TGTGCCAGCAGCCAGAGTAGAGGGCGGTACAATGAGCAGTTCTTC
TRBJ2-7	TRBD1	TRBV5-6	-	CASSPGTAFSYEQYF	TGTGCCAGCAGCCCCGGGACAGCTTTCTCCTACGAGCAGTACTTC
TRBJ2-1	TRBD2	TRBV28	-	CASRVTSGRGEQFF	TGTGCCAGCAGGGTGACTAGCGGGAGGGGTGAGCAGTTCTTC
TRBJ2-7	-	TRBV24-1	-	CATSQYSYEQYF	TGTGCCACCAGTCAATACAGTTACGAGCAGTACTTC
TRBJ2-7	-	TRBV4-2	-	CASSPRHSLSSYEQYF	TGTGCCAGCAGCCCCCGACACAGCCTGAGCTCCTACGAGCAGTACTTC
TRBJ2-7	-	TRBV7-2	-	CASRRGQGSSYEQYF	TGTGCCAGCAGGAGAGGGCAGGGGAGCTCCTACGAGCAGTACTTC
TRBJ1-2	-	TRBV7-9	-	CASSLGAGSYGYTF	TGTGCCAGCAGCTTAGGCGCAGGGTCCTATGGCTACACCTTC
TRBJ2-7	TRBD1	TRBV27	-	CASRRPDRVGKEYF	TGTGCCAGCAGACGCCCAGACAGGGTTGGGAAGGAGTACTTC
TRBJ1-6	TRBD1	TRBV30	-	CAWRTGEGSPLHF	TGTGCCTGGAGGACAGGGGAGGGTTCACCCCTCCACTTT
TRBJ1-2	TRBD1	TRBV30	-	CAWSLLTGQNGYTF	TGTGCCTGGAGTCTTTTGACAGGGCAGAATGGCTACACCTTC
TRBJ1-4	-	TRBV7-9	-	CASSWLTEGREVEKLFF	TGTGCCAGCAGCTGGCTGACGGAGGGGAGGGAGGTTGAAAAACTGTTTTTT